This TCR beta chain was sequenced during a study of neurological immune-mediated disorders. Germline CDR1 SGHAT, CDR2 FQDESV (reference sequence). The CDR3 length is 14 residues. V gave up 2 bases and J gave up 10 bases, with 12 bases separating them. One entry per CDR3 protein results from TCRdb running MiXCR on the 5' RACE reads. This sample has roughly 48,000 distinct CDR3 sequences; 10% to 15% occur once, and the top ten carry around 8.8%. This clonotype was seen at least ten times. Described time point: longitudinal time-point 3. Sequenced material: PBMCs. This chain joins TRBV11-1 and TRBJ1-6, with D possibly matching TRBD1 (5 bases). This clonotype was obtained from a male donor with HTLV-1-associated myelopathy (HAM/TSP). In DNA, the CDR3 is TGTGCCAGCAGCTTAAAGAGGGGAGAATCACCCCTCCACTTT. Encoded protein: CASSLKRGESPLHF.